The present T cell receptor beta chain was sequenced within a study of cytomegalovirus exposure and HLA in healthy donors. This clone was found once. The antigen is not known. PCR primers comprised 60 Vbeta and 13 Jbeta primers. Sequencing used immunoSEQ multiplex PCR; TCRdb keeps in-frame clones, though not all of them. This sample has fewer than 200,000 clones, with approximately 80% found just once. Regarding the study as a whole: For TCR beta chains, V- and J-gene trimming was later linked to a missense DCLRE1C variant. Later on, an analysis showed TCR association rates differing by HLA locus, with DRB1 the most and HLA-C the fewest.

The CDR3 length is 17 residues. The J segment lost 0 bases and the V segment lost 5 bases, leaving 10 bases of the junction unmatched. The germline V gene has CDR1 SGHTA and CDR2 FQGNSA. Sample: PBMCs. V is TRBV7-2 and J is TRBJ2-3, with 8 bases aligning to TRBD2. The source is a woman aged 18-29 years in good health and CMV-seronegative. The CDR3 DNA sequence: TGTGCCAGCAGCCTCCAAGCGGGGGCGGGGAGCACAGATACGCAGTATTTT. Its translation: CASSLQAGAGSTDTQYF.